The 28 T cell receptor beta chains below all came from one sample that was sequenced in a study of blood T cell repertoires in COVID-19. The method was immunoSEQ multiplex PCR; TCRdb's version includes in-frame clones alone and lacks a portion of them. The data show 50,000 or so clones, with over 90% seen just once and more than 8% held by the top ten. Sequencing input: peripheral blood. The receptors here all came from a woman aged 80 or over with acute or convalescent COVID-19.

The V call is TRBV6-1, the J call TRBJ1-3; 7 bases are a match to TRBD1. CDR3 length: 17 amino acids. Trimming removed 4 bases from V and 4 bases from J; junction bases left unmatched: 13. The germline V gene has CDR1 MNHNS and CDR2 SASEGT. For the CDR3, the DNA is TGTGCCAGCAGTGCTTACAGGGGTAGGCTAGGCGGAAACACCATATATTTT. Its translation: CASSAYRGRLGGNTIYF.

The chain is built from TRBV5-1 and TRBJ1-1, with TRBD1 as a possible D gene (6 bases). Per germline, CDR1 SGHRS and CDR2 YFSETQ. The CDR3 has 13 amino acids. V shed 0 bases and J shed 7 bases, with 10 bases lying between them. The CDR3 region is CASSLDRDNEAFF. The CDR3 DNA reads as TGCGCCAGCAGCTTGGACAGGGACAATGAAGCTTTCTTT.

The rearrangement uses TRBV18 and TRBJ2-7; D is uncertain. The V end was cut by 2 bases, the J end by 2 bases, with 13 bases between. The CDR3 extends over 15 amino acids. Germline CDR1 and CDR2: KGHSH and LQKENI. The CDR3 spells CASSPAAQAAYEQYF. As DNA, the CDR3 is TGTGCCAGCTCACCAGCTGCCCAGGCCGCCTACGAGCAGTACTTC. Using reference TRBV18 and TRBJ2-7 for the parts outside the CDR3, the full variable domain is NAGVMQNPRHLVRRRGQEARLRCSPMKGHSHVYWYRQLPEEGLKFMVYLQKENIIDESGMPKERFSAEFPKEGPSILRIQQVVRGDSAAYFCASSPAAQAAYEQYFGPGTRLTVT.

This clone was observed a few times. The V gene is TRBV18, the J gene TRBJ1-3; D is ambiguous. Deletions cut 3 bases from V and 2 bases from J, with 14 bases between. Germline V CDR1 and CDR2: KGHSH, LQKENI. The CDR3 is made up of 16 amino acids. The CDR3 region has the DNA TGTGCCAGCTCACCGCGGGTGGAGTTGGCTGGAAACACCATATATTTT. Its translation: CASSPRVELAGNTIYF.

V and J are TRBV4-3 and TRBJ2-1; D is undetermined. Trimming took 0 bases from V and 8 from J, leaving 8 bases between them. Germline V gene data show CDR1 as LGHNA and CDR2 as YSLEER. The length of the CDR3 is 13 residues. The CDR3 loop is CASSQERAHEQFF. The DNA for the CDR3 is TGCGCCAGCAGCCAAGAGCGAGCACATGAGCAGTTCTTC.

V is TRBV6-5 and J is TRBJ1-1; tentative D call: TRBD1 (5 bases). The germline CDR1 and CDR2 sequences are MNHEY and SVGAGI. This CDR3 contains 14 residues. Trimming stripped 8 bases from V and 4 bases from J, with 17 bases between. CDR3 loop: CASRWDYLGTEAFF. The DNA for the CDR3 is TGTGCCAGCCGATGGGACTATTTGGGCACTGAAGCTTTCTTT.

V is TRBV19 and J is TRBJ2-5; D may be TRBD1 (5 bases). In germline, CDR1 is LNHDA, CDR2 SQIVND (reference sequence). This CDR3 is built from 14 residues. The ends were cut back, 3 bases at V and 4 bases at J, with 12 bases in the middle. CDR3 nucleotides: TGTGCCAGTAGTATCCAGGGTCAGGGAGAGACCCAGTACTTC. This codes for CASSIQGQGETQYF.

CDR3 nucleotide sequence: TGTGCCAGCAGTGAAGTAGGTCGGGAGGCCGGGGAGCTGTTTTTT. It yields the protein CASSEVGREAGELFF. V usage is TRBV2 and J usage is TRBJ2-2, with 7 bases lining up with TRBD2. CDR1 and CDR2 from the germline V gene are SNHLY and FYNNEI. The CDR3 loop spans 15 amino acids. The junction had 5 bases not matched to a gene; V was cut back by 1 base and J by 6 bases.

V is TRBV3-1 (or the pseudogene TRBV3-2) and J is TRBJ1-3, with 8 bases fitting TRBD1. Germline V gene lookup returns CDR1 LGHDT and CDR2 YNNKEL (reference sequence). V was pared by 0 bases and J by 4 bases, with 11 bases of the junction left unmatched. The CDR3 is 18 amino acids. CDR3: CASSQEQGNRGYGNTIYF. The CDR3 DNA follows: TGTGCCAGCAGCCAAGAGCAAGGGAACAGGGGGTACGGAAACACCATATATTTT.

The chain links TRBV7-2 to TRBJ2-1; D is perhaps TRBD1 (5 bases). CDR1 is SGHTA, CDR2 FQGNSA, per germline. Trimming stripped 5 bases from V and 6 bases from J, with 14 bases between. This CDR3 contains 14 residues. The chain's CDR3 is CASSPQGGTNEQFF. Written as DNA, the CDR3 is TGTGCCAGCAGCCCCCAGGGCGGTACCAATGAGCAGTTCTTC. The whole variable domain, remainder taken from reference TRBV7-2 and TRBJ2-1, is GAGVSQSPSNKVTEKGKDVELRCDPISGHTALYWYRQSLGQGLEFLIYFQGNSAPDKSGLPSDRFSAERTGGSVSTLTIQRTQQEDSAVYLCASSPQGGTNEQFFGPGTRLTVL.

This clone was detected a few times. The chain is built from TRBV20-1 and TRBJ1-2, with D perhaps matching TRBD1 (6 bases). Trimming took off 3 bases at V and 2 bases at J, with 16 bases between the two ends. Per the germline V gene, CDR1 is DFQATT and CDR2 is SNEGSKA (reference sequence). The CDR3 contains 15 residues. This CDR3 reads CSASPHGTGNYGYTF. DNA for the CDR3: TGCAGTGCTAGTCCCCACGGCACAGGGAACTATGGCTACACCTTC.

The chain is built from TRBV19 and TRBJ2-1, with 14 bases that match TRBD2. Germline lookup yields CDR1 LNHDA and CDR2 SQIVND (reference sequence). V gave up 5 bases and J gave up 6 bases; unmatched junction bases: 12. This CDR3 region has 18 residues. DNA of the CDR3: TGTGCCAGTAGTCTTGGACTAGCGGGAGGTAGAATTTTCAATGAGCAGTTCTTC. Protein: CASSLGLAGGRIFNEQFF.

The chain carries TRBV10-3 and TRBJ2-3; 10 bases align to TRBD2. J was trimmed by 1 base and V by 7 bases; bases with no gene match: 2. Germline loops: CDR1 ENHRY, CDR2 SYGVKD. The CDR3 sequence is 14 residues long. The chain's CDR3 is CAIKGTSGTDTQYF. The CDR3 DNA follows: TGTGCCATCAAGGGGACTAGCGGCACAGATACGCAGTATTTT.

J is TRBJ2-5 and V is TRBV11-2; weak D call: TRBD2 (6 bases). V lost 5 bases to trimming and J lost 1 base, with 14 bases between them. The CDR3 runs to 15 residues. Germline V gives CDR1 SGHAT, CDR2 FQNNGV. In nucleotides, the CDR3 is TGTGCCAGCAGCGGCCTCTCCGGGGGCCAAGAGACCCAGTACTTC. It specifies CASSGLSGGQETQYF.

V usage is TRBV7-9 and J usage is TRBJ1-2, with TRBD1 identical over 9 bases. Germline values: CDR1 SEHNR, CDR2 FQNEAQ (reference sequence). V gave up 5 bases and J gave up 4 bases; unmatched junction bases: 8. There are 15 residues in the CDR3. The CDR3 DNA reads as TGTGCCAGCAGCCCGGACAGGGGCCGGCCCTATGGCTACACCTTC. This translates into CASSPDRGRPYGYTF.

The gene calls are TRBV15 and TRBJ2-5; D is possibly TRBD1 (5 bases). The CDR3 consists of 14 residues. The germline V gene encodes CDR1 LNHNV and CDR2 YYDKDF (reference sequence). V lost 1 base and J 5 bases, leaving 11 bases between the germline ends. Here the CDR3 reads CATSRGQGQETQYF. CDR3 DNA sequence: TGTGCCACCAGCAGAGGGCAGGGCCAGGAGACCCAGTACTTC.

The rearrangement uses TRBV5-4 and TRBJ2-7; the D gene is possibly TRBD2 (7 bases). Trimming stripped 6 bases from V and 6 bases from J, with 16 bases between. The CDR3 is made up of 13 amino acids. Germline V gives CDR1 SGHNT, CDR2 YYREEE (reference sequence). The CDR3 sequence is CASTRRGLSEQYF. For the CDR3, the DNA is TGTGCCAGCACCAGGCGGGGGCTCTCCGAGCAGTACTTC.

The table lists this clone with a count of one. The same CDR3 is also encoded by other DNA sequences in this sample. J is TRBJ1-2 and V is TRBV3-1 (or the pseudogene TRBV3-2), with 9 bases aligning to TRBD1. After removal of 1 base from V and 2 bases from J, the junction contained 5 bases not matched to a gene. Germline V gene sequence: CDR1 LGHDT, CDR2 YNNKEL (reference sequence). This CDR3 has 16 residues. CDR3 nucleotide sequence: TGTGCCAGCAGCCAAGTCGGGACAGGGAAGAACTATGGCTACACCTTC. Protein product: CASSQVGTGKNYGYTF.

The CDR3 protein is CASRPGQGTGYTF. Here the CDR3 DNA reads TGTGCCAGTAGGCCGGGACAGGGAACTGGCTACACCTTC. The J gene is TRBJ1-2, the V gene TRBV19; 9 nucleotides agree with TRBD1. Germline CDR1 reads LNHDA; CDR2 reads SQIVND (reference sequence). V trimming: 6 bases; J trimming: 7 bases; junction bases outside the gene matches: 6. This CDR3 spans 13 amino acids.

The V and J genes are TRBV25-1 and TRBJ1-4, with D perhaps matching TRBD1 (5 bases). Trimming cost V 2 bases and J 4 bases, with 8 bases left between them. The length of the CDR3 is 14 residues. Germline CDR1 is MGHDK and CDR2 is SYGVNS. CDR3: CASSERTLNEKLFF. In nucleotides, the CDR3 is TGTGCCAGCAGTGAAAGGACACTTAATGAAAAACTGTTTTTT.

This clone was recorded once. The chain is built from TRBV29-1 and TRBJ1-2; TRBD1 matches 9 bases. Germline V gene data show CDR1 as SQVTM and CDR2 as ANQGSEA. The CDR3 extends over 14 amino acids. Losses at the gene ends were 7 bases for V and 1 base for J; bases not matched to a gene: 7. For the CDR3, the DNA is TGCAGCGCACAGACAGGGGGACTTAACTATGGCTACACCTTC. This encodes CSAQTGGLNYGYTF.

The J gene is TRBJ1-2, the V gene TRBV2; D perhaps matches TRBD1 (6 bases). Deletions cut 5 bases from V and 2 bases from J, with 9 bases between. CDR3 size: 13 residues. Germline CDR1 is SNHLY and CDR2 is FYNNEI. The DNA of the CDR3 is TGTGCCAGCAGTAGGACAGTCAACTATGGCTACACCTTC. The encoded protein is CASSRTVNYGYTF.

This clone was observed a handful of times. This chain joins TRBV6-5 and TRBJ2-1, with 8 bases identical to TRBD2. Germline V gene lookup returns CDR1 MNHEY and CDR2 SVGAGI. The CDR3 sequence is 14 residues long. Trimming at V came to 6 bases and at J to 1 base, leaving 2 bases not matched to a gene. The CDR3 region has the DNA TGTGCCAGCAGGCTAGCGGGTTCCTACAATGAGCAGTTCTTC. This sequence encodes CASRLAGSYNEQFF.

CDR3 in amino acids: CASSPIGARGASGRTEQFF. The CDR3 DNA reads TGTGCCAGCAGCCCGATAGGGGCCAGGGGGGCTAGCGGGAGGACTGAGCAGTTCTTC. The genes are TRBV7-2 and TRBJ2-1, with 11 bases aligning to TRBD2. V lost 5 bases and J lost 9; bases outside the gene matches: 21. This CDR3 comprises 19 residues. Germline V gene data show CDR1 as SGHTA and CDR2 as FQGNSA.

This clone showed up just once. This chain joins TRBV11-3 and TRBJ2-6; D uncertain. V lost 0 bases and J 2 bases, leaving 8 bases between the germline ends. Per germline, CDR1 SGHNT and CDR2 YENEEA. This CDR3 is 16 amino acids long. As DNA, the CDR3 is TGTGCCAGCAGCTTAGATCAGGCAACTGGGGCCAACGTCCTGACTTTC. It encodes CASSLDQATGANVLTF.

The chain has TRBV10-3 and TRBJ2-2; TRBD1 matches 9 bases. Trimming removed 6 bases from V and 5 bases from J; junction bases left unmatched: 10. The CDR3 runs 16 residues. Germline assignment: CDR1 ENHRY and CDR2 SYGVKD. DNA for the CDR3: TGTGCCATCAGGGAGGAACAGGGGGCAAATACCGGGGAGCTGTTTTTT. The encoded protein is CAIREEQGANTGELFF.

The V and J genes are TRBV3-1 (or the pseudogene TRBV3-2) and TRBJ1-6; 9 positions agree with TRBD1. Germline assignment: CDR1 LGHDT and CDR2 YNNKEL (reference sequence). The J segment lost 15 bases and the V segment lost 6 bases, leaving 12 bases of the junction unmatched. The CDR3 extends over 14 amino acids. The DNA for the CDR3 is TGTGCCAGCAGGGGACAGGGTGAAGGGTCGAACCTCCACTTT. Protein sequence: CASRGQGEGSNLHF.

V usage is TRBV5-4 and J usage is TRBJ2-7; D is undetermined. The CDR3 runs to 14 residues. Germline V gives CDR1 SGHNT, CDR2 YYREEE (reference sequence). The V gene lost 2 bases and the J gene lost 2 bases, with 11 bases spanning the gap. DNA for the CDR3: TGTGCCAGCAGCTTCCCCGATAGAACCTACGAGCAGTACTTC. Translated, it gives CASSFPDRTYEQYF.